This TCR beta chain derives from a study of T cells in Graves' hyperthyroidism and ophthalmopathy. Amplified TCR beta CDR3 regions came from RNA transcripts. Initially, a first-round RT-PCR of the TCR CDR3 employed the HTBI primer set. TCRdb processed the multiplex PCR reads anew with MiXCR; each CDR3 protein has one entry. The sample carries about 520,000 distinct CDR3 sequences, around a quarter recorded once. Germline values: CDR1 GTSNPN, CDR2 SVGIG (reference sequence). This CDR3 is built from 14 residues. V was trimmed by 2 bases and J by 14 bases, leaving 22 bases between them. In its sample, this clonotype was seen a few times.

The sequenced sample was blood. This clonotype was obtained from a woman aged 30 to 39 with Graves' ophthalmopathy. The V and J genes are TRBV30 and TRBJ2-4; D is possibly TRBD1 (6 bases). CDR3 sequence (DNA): TGTGCCTGGAGTAAAACCCGGACCACAGGGCTTAAGTACTTC. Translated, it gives CAWSKTRTTGLKYF. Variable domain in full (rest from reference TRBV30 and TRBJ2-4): SQTIHQWPATLVQPVGSPLSLECTVEGTSNPNLYWYRQAAGRGLQLLFYSVGIGQISSEVPQNLSASRPQDRQFILSSKKLLLSDSGFYLCAWSKTRTTGLKYFGAGTRLSVL.